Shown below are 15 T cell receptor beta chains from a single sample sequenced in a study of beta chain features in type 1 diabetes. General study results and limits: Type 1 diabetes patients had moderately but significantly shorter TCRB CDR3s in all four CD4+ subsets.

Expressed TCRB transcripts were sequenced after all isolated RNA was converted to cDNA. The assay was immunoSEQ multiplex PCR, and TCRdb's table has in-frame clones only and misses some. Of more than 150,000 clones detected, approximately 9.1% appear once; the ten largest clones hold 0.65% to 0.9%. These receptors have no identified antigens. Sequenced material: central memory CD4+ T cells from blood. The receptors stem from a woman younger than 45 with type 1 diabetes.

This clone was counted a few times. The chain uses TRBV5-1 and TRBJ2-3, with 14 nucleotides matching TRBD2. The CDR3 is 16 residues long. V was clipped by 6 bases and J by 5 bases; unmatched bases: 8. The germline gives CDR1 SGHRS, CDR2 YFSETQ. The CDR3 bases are TGCGCCAGCATCCCGGGACTAGCGGGAGACAAAGATACGCAGTATTTT. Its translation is CASIPGLAGDKDTQYF.

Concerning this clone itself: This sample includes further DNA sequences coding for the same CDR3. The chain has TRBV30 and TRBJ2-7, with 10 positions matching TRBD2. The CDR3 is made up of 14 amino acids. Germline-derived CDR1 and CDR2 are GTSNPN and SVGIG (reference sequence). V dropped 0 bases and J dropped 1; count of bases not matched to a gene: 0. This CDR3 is CAWSVAGGSYEQYF. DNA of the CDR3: TGTGCCTGGAGTGTAGCGGGAGGGTCCTACGAGCAGTACTTC.

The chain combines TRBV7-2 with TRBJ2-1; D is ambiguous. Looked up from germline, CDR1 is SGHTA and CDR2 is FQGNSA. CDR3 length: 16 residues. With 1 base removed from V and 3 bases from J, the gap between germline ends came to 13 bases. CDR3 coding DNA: TGTGCCAGCAGCTTAGGCCTCGCGATACGCTACAATGAGCAGTTCTTC. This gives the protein CASSLGLAIRYNEQFF.

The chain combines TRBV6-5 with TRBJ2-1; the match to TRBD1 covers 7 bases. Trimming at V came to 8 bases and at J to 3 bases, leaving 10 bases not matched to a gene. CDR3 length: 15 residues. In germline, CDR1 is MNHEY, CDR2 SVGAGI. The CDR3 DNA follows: TGTGCCAGCGGCCTGCCAGGGGGTTACTACAATGAGCAGTTCTTC. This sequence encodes CASGLPGGYYNEQFF.

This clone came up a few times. Written as DNA, the CDR3 is TGTGCCACCAGCAGTTTGGTAGCGGGGGAGCAGTACTTC. It translates to CATSSLVAGEQYF. The chain is built from TRBV15 and TRBJ2-7, with 8 bases matching TRBD2. The CDR3 has 13 amino acids. CDR1 and CDR2 from the germline V gene are LNHNV and YYDKDF (reference sequence). V was pared by 3 bases and J by 7 bases, with 5 bases of the junction left unmatched.

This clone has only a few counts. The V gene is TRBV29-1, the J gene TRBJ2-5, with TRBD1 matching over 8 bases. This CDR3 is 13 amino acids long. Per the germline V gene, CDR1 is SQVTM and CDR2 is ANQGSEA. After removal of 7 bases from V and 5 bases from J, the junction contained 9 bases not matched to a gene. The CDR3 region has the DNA TGCAGCGCCGACAGGGGAAAAAGGGAGACCCAGTACTTC. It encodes CSADRGKRETQYF.

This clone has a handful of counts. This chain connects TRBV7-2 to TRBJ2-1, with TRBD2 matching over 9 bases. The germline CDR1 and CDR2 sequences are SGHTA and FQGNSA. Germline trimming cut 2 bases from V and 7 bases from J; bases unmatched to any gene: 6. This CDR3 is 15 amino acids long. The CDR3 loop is CASSLKAGGGNEQFF. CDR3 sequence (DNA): TGTGCCAGCAGCTTAAAGGCGGGAGGGGGTAATGAGCAGTTCTTC. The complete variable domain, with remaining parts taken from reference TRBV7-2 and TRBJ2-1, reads GAGVSQSPSNKVTEKGKDVELRCDPISGHTALYWYRQSLGQGLEFLIYFQGNSAPDKSGLPSDRFSAERTGGSVSTLTIQRTQQEDSAVYLCASSLKAGGGNEQFFGPGTRLTVL.

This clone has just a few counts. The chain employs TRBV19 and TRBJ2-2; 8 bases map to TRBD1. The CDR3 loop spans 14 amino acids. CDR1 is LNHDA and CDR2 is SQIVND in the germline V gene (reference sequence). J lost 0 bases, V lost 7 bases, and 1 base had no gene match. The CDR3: CASNRGSNTGELFF. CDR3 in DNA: TGTGCCAGTAACAGGGGGTCGAACACCGGGGAGCTGTTTTTT.

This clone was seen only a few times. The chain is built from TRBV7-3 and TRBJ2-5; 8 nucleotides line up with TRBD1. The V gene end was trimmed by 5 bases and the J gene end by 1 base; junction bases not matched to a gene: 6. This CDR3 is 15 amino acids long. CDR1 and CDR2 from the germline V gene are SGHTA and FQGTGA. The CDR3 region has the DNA TGTGCCAGCAGCCCTCAGACAGGGGCCCAAGAGACCCAGTACTTC. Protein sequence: CASSPQTGAQETQYF.

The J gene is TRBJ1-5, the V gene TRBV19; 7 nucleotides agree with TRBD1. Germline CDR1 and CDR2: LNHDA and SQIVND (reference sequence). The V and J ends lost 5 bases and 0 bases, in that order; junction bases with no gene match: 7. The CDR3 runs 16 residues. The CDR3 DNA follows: TGTGCCAGTAGTCGGACAGGATCTAATAGCAATCAGCCCCAGCATTTT. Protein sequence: CASSRTGSNSNQPQHF.

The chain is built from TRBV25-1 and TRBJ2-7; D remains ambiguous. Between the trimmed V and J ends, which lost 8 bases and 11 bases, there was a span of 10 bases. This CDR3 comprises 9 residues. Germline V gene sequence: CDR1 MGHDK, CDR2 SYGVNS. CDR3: CASEQTEYF. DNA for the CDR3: TGTGCCAGCGAACAGACCGAGTACTTC.

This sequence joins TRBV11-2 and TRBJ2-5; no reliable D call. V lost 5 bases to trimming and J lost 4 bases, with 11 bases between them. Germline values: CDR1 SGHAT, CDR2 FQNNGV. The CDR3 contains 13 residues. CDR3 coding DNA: TGTGCCAGCAGCCGATCCCAAGCAGAGACCCAGTACTTC. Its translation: CASSRSQAETQYF.

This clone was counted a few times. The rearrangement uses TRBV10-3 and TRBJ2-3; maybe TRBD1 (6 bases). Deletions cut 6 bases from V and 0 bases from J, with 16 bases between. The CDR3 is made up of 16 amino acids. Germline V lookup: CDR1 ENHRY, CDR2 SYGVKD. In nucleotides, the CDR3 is TGTGCCATCAGGTCTTGGACAGATCCTAGCACAGATACGCAGTATTTT. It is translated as CAIRSWTDPSTDTQYF.

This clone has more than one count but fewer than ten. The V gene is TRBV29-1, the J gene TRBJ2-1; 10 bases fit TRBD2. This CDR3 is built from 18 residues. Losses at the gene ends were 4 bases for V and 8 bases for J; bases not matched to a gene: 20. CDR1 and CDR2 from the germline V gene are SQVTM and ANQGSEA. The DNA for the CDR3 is TGCAGCGTTGGTCGCGCAGGGTTGAGGACTAGCGGCGGAGATGAGCAGTTCTTC. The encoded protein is CSVGRAGLRTSGGDEQFF.

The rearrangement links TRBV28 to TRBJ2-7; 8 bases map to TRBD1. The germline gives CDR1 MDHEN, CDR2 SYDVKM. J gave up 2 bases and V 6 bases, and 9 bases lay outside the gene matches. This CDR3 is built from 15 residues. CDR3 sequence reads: CASSTGTGYPYEQYF. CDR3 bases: TGTGCCAGCAGCACCGGGACAGGATATCCCTACGAGCAGTACTTC.